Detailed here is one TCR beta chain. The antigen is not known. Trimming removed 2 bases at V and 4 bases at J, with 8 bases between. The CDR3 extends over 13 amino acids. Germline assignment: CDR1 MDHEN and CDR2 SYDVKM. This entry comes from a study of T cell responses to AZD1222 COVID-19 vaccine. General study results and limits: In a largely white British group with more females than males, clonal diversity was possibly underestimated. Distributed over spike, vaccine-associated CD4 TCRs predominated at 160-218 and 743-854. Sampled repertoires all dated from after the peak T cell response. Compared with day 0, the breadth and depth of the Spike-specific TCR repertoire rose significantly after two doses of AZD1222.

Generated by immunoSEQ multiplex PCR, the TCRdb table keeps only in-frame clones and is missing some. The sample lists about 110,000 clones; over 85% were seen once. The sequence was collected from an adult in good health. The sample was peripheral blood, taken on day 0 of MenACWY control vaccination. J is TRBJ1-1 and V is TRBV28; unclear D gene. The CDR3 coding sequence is TGTGCCAGCAGTTTAGAGGGTCGCACTGAAGCTTTCTTT. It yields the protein CASSLEGRTEAFF.